Below, one T cell receptor (beta chain) is given with its context. Its antigen is unknown. The sample is drawn from a study of CD4 T cells in relation to SARS-CoV-2 and coronaviruses. For the study at large: ViraFEST: approximately 10-day antigen culture of PBMCs, then TCR beta CDR3 sequencing. Shared crossreactive spike epitopes were mapped to their HLA restriction.

Assay used: immunoSEQ multiplex PCR; TCRdb lists only in-frame clones, some missing. The table has some 29,000 clones, approximately 78% seen once. The unexposed donors gave CD4+ T cells in about 2011-2019, prior to COVID-19. CD4+ T cells were isolated from the cells after nine to eleven days of culture. This TCR derives from a human donor in good health. Sequencing was performed on CD4+ T cells from PBMCs, cultured in vitro.

CDR3 protein: CASSLGVAGRGYNEQFF. The CDR3 DNA follows: TGTGCCAGCAGCTTGGGGGTAGCGGGACGGGGCTACAATGAGCAGTTCTTC. The V call is TRBV11-2, the J call TRBJ2-1; 8 bases align to TRBD2. The germline V gene has CDR1 SGHAT and CDR2 FQNNGV. The CDR3 consists of 17 residues. Trimming removed 3 bases from V and 3 bases from J; junction bases left unmatched: 10.